A selection of T cell receptor beta chains follows, all from one sample in a study of T-cell reconstitution after alpha-beta-depleted transplantation in children. MiXCR, applied by TCRdb to the PCR reads, yields one record per CDR3 protein. The table has roughly 310,000 distinct CDR3 sequences, 20% to 30% seen once; the top ten hold 9.5% to 12%. The source was PBMCs, mostly from graft donor cells, collected 180 days after TCRalphabeta/CD19-depleted stem cell transplant. These receptors were obtained from a male patient younger than 18 who had a stem cell transplant for acute lymphoblastic leukemia, so the T cells may come from the graft donor. The CDR3 runs from the conserved cysteine through the conserved F or W. The D gene is left open where the match is weak. Rows may omit the clone size; those that give it use once, few, many or a size class.

V gene: TRBV20-1; J gene: TRBJ2-7; clone size: .; D gene: .; CDR3 length: 13; CDR3 DNA: TGCAGTGCTGGGGACCCCCAGAGGTACGAGCAGTACTTC; CDR3 protein: CSAGDPQRYEQYF
V gene: TRBV28; J gene: TRBJ2-7; clone size: .; D gene: TRBD2; CDR3 length: 15; CDR3 DNA: TGTGCCAGCCGTCTTTTAGCGGGAGGTCCCTACGAGCAGTACTTC; CDR3 protein: CASRLLAGGPYEQYF
V gene: TRBV27; J gene: TRBJ2-7; clone size: .; D gene: TRBD2; CDR3 length: 17; CDR3 DNA: TGTGCCAGCAGTCTCCTCCGTCGTGTAGCGGGGACCTACGAGCAGTACTTC; CDR3 protein: CASSLLRRVAGTYEQYF
V gene: TRBV20-1; J gene: TRBJ1-2; clone size: .; D gene: TRBD1; CDR3 length: 17; CDR3 DNA: TGCAGTGCTAGACCCTCGGGACAGGGGGCCTGGGGCTATGGCTACACCTTC; CDR3 protein: CSARPSGQGAWGYGYTF
V gene: TRBV12-3/TRBV12-4; J gene: TRBJ1-3; clone size: .; D gene: .; CDR3 length: 14; CDR3 DNA: TGTGCCAGCAGTCCGCAGCTGACTGGAAACACCATATATTTT; CDR3 protein: CASSPQLTGNTIYF
V gene: TRBV12-3/TRBV12-4; J gene: TRBJ2-1; clone size: few; D gene: .; CDR3 length: 14; CDR3 DNA: TGTGCCAGCAGCCCCTTATCGGTTTACAATGAGCAGTTCTTC; CDR3 protein: CASSPLSVYNEQFF
V gene: TRBV6-4; J gene: TRBJ2-1; clone size: .; D gene: .; CDR3 length: 16; CDR3 DNA: TGTGCCAGCAGTGACTCGAAACTAGCCTCCTACAATGAGCAGTTCTTC; CDR3 protein: CASSDSKLASYNEQFF
V gene: TRBV7-3; J gene: TRBJ2-5; clone size: .; D gene: TRBD2; CDR3 length: 15; CDR3 DNA: TGTGCCAGCAGCTTTGGGACTAGCCACCAAGAGACCCAGTACTTC; CDR3 protein: CASSFGTSHQETQYF
V gene: TRBV10-3; J gene: TRBJ1-4; clone size: many; D gene: TRBD1; CDR3 length: 16; CDR3 DNA: TGTGCCATCAGTGACCCAACAGGGGACCATAATGAAAAACTGTTTTTT; CDR3 protein: CAISDPTGDHNEKLFF
V gene: TRBV5-1; J gene: TRBJ2-3; clone size: .; D gene: TRBD2; CDR3 length: 16; CDR3 DNA: TGCGCCAACAGCGCACTAGCGGGAGGTAGCACAGATACGCAGTATTTT; CDR3 protein: CANSALAGGSTDTQYF
V gene: TRBV12-3/TRBV12-4; J gene: TRBJ2-1; clone size: .; D gene: .; CDR3 length: 15; CDR3 DNA: TGTGCCAGCAGCCTGAAGCGGGACTTTGAAGGGGGGCAGTTCTTC; CDR3 protein: CASSLKRDFEGGQFF
V gene: TRBV7-2; J gene: TRBJ2-1; clone size: .; D gene: .; CDR3 length: 13; CDR3 DNA: TGTGCCAGCAGCCGCTACTGGGGCAATGAGCAGTTCTTC; CDR3 protein: CASSRYWGNEQFF
V gene: TRBV7-2; J gene: TRBJ2-7; clone size: .; D gene: .; CDR3 length: 14; CDR3 DNA: TGTGCCAGCAGCCCGCAGGGGAACTCCTACGAGCAGTACTTC; CDR3 protein: CASSPQGNSYEQYF
V gene: TRBV24-1; J gene: TRBJ2-7; clone size: .; D gene: TRBD2; CDR3 length: 17; CDR3 DNA: TGTGCCACCAGTGATTCCCCCGGGACTAGCGGAACCTACGAGCAGTACTTC; CDR3 protein: CATSDSPGTSGTYEQYF
V gene: TRBV10-3; J gene: TRBJ2-7; clone size: .; D gene: .; CDR3 length: 16; CDR3 DNA: TGTGCCATCGGCGGGGGAGGGGGCCGCCTTCCCTACGAGCAGTACTTC; CDR3 protein: CAIGGGGGRLPYEQYF
V gene: TRBV9; J gene: TRBJ2-2; clone size: .; D gene: TRBD1; CDR3 length: 15; CDR3 DNA: TGTGCCAGCAGCGTAGATAGGGGGCGCGGCGGGGAGCTGTTTTTT; CDR3 protein: CASSVDRGRGGELFF
V gene: TRBV7-6; J gene: TRBJ2-3; clone size: few; D gene: .; CDR3 length: 15; CDR3 DNA: TGTGCCAGCAGCTTAATCGGCGCACGCACAGATACGCAGTATTTT; CDR3 protein: CASSLIGARTDTQYF
V gene: TRBV7-2; J gene: TRBJ2-5; clone size: .; D gene: .; CDR3 length: 17; CDR3 DNA: TGTGCCAGCAGCTTTGCCCCTAGGGGGGGGGGCCAAGAGACCCAGTACTTC; CDR3 protein: CASSFAPRGGGQETQYF
V gene: TRBV2; J gene: TRBJ2-1; clone size: .; D gene: TRBD2; CDR3 length: 15; CDR3 DNA: TGTGCCAGCAGCCGCACTAGCGGGAGTTTCAATGAGCAGTTCTTC; CDR3 protein: CASSRTSGSFNEQFF
V gene: TRBV5-6; J gene: TRBJ2-7; clone size: few; D gene: .; CDR3 length: 15; CDR3 DNA: TGTGCCAGCAGCACTGACGACTACCTCTACTACGAGCAGTACTTC; CDR3 protein: CASSTDDYLYYEQYF
V gene: TRBV7-3; J gene: TRBJ2-1; clone size: .; D gene: .; CDR3 length: 16; CDR3 DNA: TGTGCCAGCAGCTTGACGCTAGGGAGCTCCTACAATGAGCAGTTCTTC; CDR3 protein: CASSLTLGSSYNEQFF
V gene: TRBV6-1; J gene: TRBJ2-4; clone size: .; D gene: .; CDR3 length: 16; CDR3 DNA: TGTGCCAGCAGTGAGGTCGGTTTAGTAGCCAAAAACATTCAGTACTTC; CDR3 protein: CASSEVGLVAKNIQYF
V gene: TRBV24-1; J gene: TRBJ2-3; clone size: few; D gene: .; CDR3 length: 14; CDR3 DNA: TGTGCCACCAGTGATTATAGTGGCCCAGATACGCAGTATTTT; CDR3 protein: CATSDYSGPDTQYF
V gene: TRBV4-2; J gene: TRBJ1-5; clone size: many; D gene: TRBD1; CDR3 length: 16; CDR3 DNA: TGTGCCAGCAGCCAGGAGCAGGGGGCGGACAATCAGCCCCAGCATTTT; CDR3 protein: CASSQEQGADNQPQHF
V gene: TRBV2; J gene: TRBJ1-5; clone size: few; D gene: TRBD1; CDR3 length: 16; CDR3 DNA: TGTGCCAGCAGGTCCCGACAGGGGGTATGGAATCAGCCCCAGCATTTT; CDR3 protein: CASRSRQGVWNQPQHF
V gene: TRBV19; J gene: TRBJ2-2; clone size: .; D gene: .; CDR3 length: 14; CDR3 DNA: TGTGCCAGTAGTGTGGGGGCAAAGACCGGGGAGCTGTTTTTT; CDR3 protein: CASSVGAKTGELFF
V gene: TRBV3-1; J gene: TRBJ2-1; clone size: .; D gene: .; CDR3 length: 16; CDR3 DNA: TGTGCCAGCAGCCAAGATGAGGGGCTTGCCCCCAATGAGCAGTTCTTC; CDR3 protein: CASSQDEGLAPNEQFF
V gene: TRBV7-2; J gene: TRBJ2-1; clone size: .; D gene: .; CDR3 length: 14; CDR3 DNA: TGTGCCAGCAGCATTAGTGCCGGGCGAGGTGAGCAGTTCTTC; CDR3 protein: CASSISAGRGEQFF
V gene: TRBV29-1; J gene: TRBJ2-3; clone size: .; D gene: .; CDR3 length: 12; CDR3 DNA: TGCAGCGTTGGGGAGAGCACAGATACGCAGTATTTT; CDR3 protein: CSVGESTDTQYF
V gene: TRBV12-3/TRBV12-4; J gene: TRBJ2-7; clone size: few; D gene: .; CDR3 length: 17; CDR3 DNA: TGTGCCAGCAGTTTCCCTTCAGGGTCGCCGGGCCCCTACGAGCAGTACTTC; CDR3 protein: CASSFPSGSPGPYEQYF
V gene: TRBV11-2; J gene: TRBJ2-7; clone size: few; D gene: TRBD2; CDR3 length: 16; CDR3 DNA: TGTGCCAGCAGCTCCCCGGGACTAGCGGGAGGGTACGAGCAGTACTTC; CDR3 protein: CASSSPGLAGGYEQYF
V gene: TRBV9; J gene: TRBJ2-3; clone size: .; D gene: TRBD1; CDR3 length: 16; CDR3 DNA: TGTGCCAGCAGACCTCTAGGGGGCGGAAGGGCAGATACGCAGTATTTT; CDR3 protein: CASRPLGGGRADTQYF
V gene: TRBV29-1; J gene: TRBJ1-2; clone size: .; D gene: .; CDR3 length: 14; CDR3 DNA: TGCAGCGTCTCTCTCCCCAGGGGAGGGTATGGCTACACCTTC; CDR3 protein: CSVSLPRGGYGYTF
V gene: TRBV20-1; J gene: TRBJ2-1; clone size: few; D gene: TRBD1; CDR3 length: 13; CDR3 DNA: TGCAGTGCTCCGGGACAGAGGCACAATGAGCAGTTCTTC; CDR3 protein: CSAPGQRHNEQFF
V gene: TRBV20-1; J gene: TRBJ2-1; clone size: few; D gene: TRBD1; CDR3 length: 15; CDR3 DNA: TGCAGTGCTAGACTCGGGACAGGGCCCTACAATGAGCAGTTCTTC; CDR3 protein: CSARLGTGPYNEQFF
V gene: TRBV6-1; J gene: TRBJ2-5; clone size: few; D gene: .; CDR3 length: 14; CDR3 DNA: TGTGCCAGCAGCAAGCGGAGGGGGGGAGAGACCCAGTACTTC; CDR3 protein: CASSKRRGGETQYF
V gene: TRBV5-1; J gene: TRBJ2-7; clone size: many; D gene: .; CDR3 length: 14; CDR3 DNA: TGCGCCAGCAGCTTGGCAAGGGCTTCCTACGAGCAGTACTTC; CDR3 protein: CASSLARASYEQYF